A selection of T cell receptor beta chains follows, all from one sample in a study of T cells in localized non-small cell lung cancer. The data were produced by immunoSEQ multiplex PCR, yet TCRdb's version contains in-frame clones alone and is incomplete. The sample holds tens of thousands of clones, around 86% seen once. The sample consisted of peripheral blood, taken before any cancer treatment. Source of these receptors: a woman aged 18-55 years with stage III lung adenocarcinoma. The CDR3 runs from the conserved cysteine through the conserved F or W. Each record gives: CDR3 protein, CDR3 DNA, D gene, clone size, V gene, J gene. A D gene is named only where the DNA matches it firmly. Expanded clones are given a class, and other clones once, few, many or no size at all.

cdr3_aa: CASSLGLAGPYEQYF
cdr3_nt: TGTGCCAGCAGCTTGGGACTAGCGGGGCCCTACGAGCAGTACTTC
d_call: TRBD2
clone_size: NA
v_call: TRBV7-9
j_call: TRBJ2-7

cdr3_aa: CASSYFRSSYNEQFF
cdr3_nt: TGTGCCAGCAGTTACTTCCGCAGCTCCTACAATGAGCAGTTCTTC
d_call: NA
clone_size: NA
v_call: TRBV27
j_call: TRBJ2-1

cdr3_aa: CASSLALLGEETQYF
cdr3_nt: TGTGCCAGCAGCTTAGCGCTCCTGGGGGAAGAGACCCAGTACTTC
d_call: NA
clone_size: NA
v_call: TRBV7-9
j_call: TRBJ2-5

cdr3_aa: CASTSREADEQFF
cdr3_nt: TGTGCCAGCACCTCTAGGGAGGCGGATGAGCAGTTCTTC
d_call: NA
clone_size: medium-sized
v_call: TRBV5-8
j_call: TRBJ2-1

cdr3_aa: CASSLGTGGRTEAFF
cdr3_nt: TGTGCCAGCAGCTTAGGGACAGGGGGGCGGACTGAAGCTTTCTTT
d_call: TRBD1
clone_size: NA
v_call: TRBV7-8
j_call: TRBJ1-1

cdr3_aa: CASSPKGDTGELFF
cdr3_nt: TGTGCCAGCAGCCCGAAGGGGGACACCGGGGAGCTGTTTTTT
d_call: NA
clone_size: NA
v_call: TRBV6-4
j_call: TRBJ2-2

cdr3_aa: CASSKYRQNTEAFF
cdr3_nt: TGTGCCAGCAGCAAATACAGGCAGAACACTGAAGCTTTCTTT
d_call: NA
clone_size: NA
v_call: TRBV21-1
j_call: TRBJ1-1

cdr3_aa: CASSLRPPEQYF
cdr3_nt: TGTGCCAGCAGCTTACGGCCCCCCGAGCAGTACTTC
d_call: NA
clone_size: once
v_call: TRBV7-8
j_call: TRBJ2-7

cdr3_aa: CASSPVGLTDTQYF
cdr3_nt: TGCGCCAGCAGCCCTGTGGGCCTCACAGATACGCAGTATTTT
d_call: NA
clone_size: NA
v_call: TRBV5-1
j_call: TRBJ2-3

cdr3_aa: CASSLSGRYNLNTEAFF
cdr3_nt: TGTGCCAGCAGCTTATCGGGACGGTATAATTTGAACACTGAAGCTTTCTTT
d_call: NA
clone_size: NA
v_call: TRBV5-6
j_call: TRBJ1-1

cdr3_aa: CASSPGLGTVFSPLHF
cdr3_nt: TGCGCCAGCAGCCCGGGGCTGGGGACAGTATTTTCACCCCTCCACTTT
d_call: TRBD1
clone_size: NA
v_call: TRBV5-1
j_call: TRBJ1-6

cdr3_aa: CSVEGAGGAFF
cdr3_nt: TGCAGCGTTGAAGGAGCAGGTGGGGCTTTCTTT
d_call: NA
clone_size: NA
v_call: TRBV29-1
j_call: TRBJ1-1

cdr3_aa: CASSDRTGGINYGYTF
cdr3_nt: TGTGCCAGCAGCGACCGAACGGGGGGCATTAACTATGGCTACACCTTC
d_call: NA
clone_size: NA
v_call: TRBV7-2
j_call: TRBJ1-2

cdr3_aa: CASSIGEGGWPDTQYF
cdr3_nt: TGTGCCAGTAGTATCGGGGAAGGGGGCTGGCCAGATACGCAGTATTTT
d_call: TRBD1
clone_size: NA
v_call: TRBV19
j_call: TRBJ2-3

cdr3_aa: CASSSGMVGGGGYTF
cdr3_nt: TGTGCCAGCAGTTCGGGGATGGTGGGGGGTGGTGGCTACACCTTC
d_call: NA
clone_size: once
v_call: TRBV6-6
j_call: TRBJ1-2

cdr3_aa: CASGLVVWTSGDSFSTDTQYF
cdr3_nt: TGTGCTAGTGGTTTGGTGGTTTGGACAAGTGGGGACAGTTTTAGCACAGATACGCAGTATTTT
d_call: TRBD1
clone_size: NA
v_call: TRBV12-5
j_call: TRBJ2-3

cdr3_aa: CASSFLQGGGTEAFF
cdr3_nt: TGTGCCAGCAGCTTCCTACAGGGAGGGGGAACTGAAGCTTTCTTT
d_call: NA
clone_size: NA
v_call: TRBV13
j_call: TRBJ1-1

cdr3_aa: CASGDEGHRREQYF
cdr3_nt: TGCGCCAGCGGCGATGAGGGACATAGGCGGGAGCAGTACTTC
d_call: NA
clone_size: NA
v_call: TRBV5-1
j_call: TRBJ2-7

cdr3_aa: CASSPWTALNTEAFF
cdr3_nt: TGTGCCAGTAGTCCTTGGACAGCCTTGAACACTGAAGCTTTCTTT
d_call: NA
clone_size: few
v_call: TRBV19
j_call: TRBJ1-1

cdr3_aa: CASSLGVGGGARWNEQFF
cdr3_nt: TGTGCCAGCAGCTTGGGGGTCGGCGGGGGCGCGAGGTGGAATGAGCAGTTCTTC
d_call: NA
clone_size: NA
v_call: TRBV5-4
j_call: TRBJ2-1

cdr3_aa: CASSMSARGGTDTQYF
cdr3_nt: TGTGCCAGTAGTATGTCGGCCAGGGGAGGCACAGATACGCAGTATTTT
d_call: NA
clone_size: NA
v_call: TRBV19
j_call: TRBJ2-3

cdr3_aa: CSGRTGGLSAVETQYF
cdr3_nt: TGCAGCGGCCGGACAGGGGGCCTTTCGGCGGTAGAGACCCAGTACTTC
d_call: TRBD1
clone_size: NA
v_call: TRBV29-1
j_call: TRBJ2-5

cdr3_aa: CASAVQGANNEQFF
cdr3_nt: TGTGCCAGCGCTGTACAGGGGGCTAATAATGAGCAGTTCTTC
d_call: TRBD1
clone_size: NA
v_call: TRBV6-4
j_call: TRBJ2-1

cdr3_aa: CASSLSSGGYNEQFF
cdr3_nt: TGTGCCAGCAGTTTATCCAGCGGGGGCTACAATGAGCAGTTCTTC
d_call: TRBD2
clone_size: NA
v_call: TRBV27
j_call: TRBJ2-1

cdr3_aa: CASSLVAGGSNEQFF
cdr3_nt: TGTGCCAGCAGCTTAGTAGCGGGAGGGTCCAATGAGCAGTTCTTC
d_call: TRBD2
clone_size: once
v_call: TRBV11-2
j_call: TRBJ2-1

cdr3_aa: CASRRVRGEQFF
cdr3_nt: TGTGCCAGCAGACGCGTCCGGGGTGAGCAGTTCTTC
d_call: NA
clone_size: NA
v_call: TRBV7-8
j_call: TRBJ2-1

cdr3_aa: CASSIDPGQGPNGYTF
cdr3_nt: TGTGCCAGTAGTATCGATCCGGGACAGGGACCCAATGGCTACACCTTC
d_call: TRBD1
clone_size: NA
v_call: TRBV19
j_call: TRBJ1-2

cdr3_aa: CASSQELSYTRELFF
cdr3_nt: TGTGCCAGCAGCCAAGAGCTCAGTTACACGAGGGAGCTGTTTTTT
d_call: NA
clone_size: once
v_call: TRBV14
j_call: TRBJ2-2

cdr3_aa: CASSLSGGTEAFF
cdr3_nt: TGTGCCAGCAGCCTCAGCGGGGGAACTGAAGCTTTCTTT
d_call: NA
clone_size: NA
v_call: TRBV7-9
j_call: TRBJ1-1

cdr3_aa: CASSPTGLDEKLFF
cdr3_nt: TGCGCCAGCAGCCCGACAGGGTTGGATGAAAAACTGTTTTTT
d_call: TRBD1
clone_size: NA
v_call: TRBV4-1
j_call: TRBJ1-4

cdr3_aa: CASSRPHQSSYNEQFF
cdr3_nt: TGCGCCAGCAGCCGACCTCACCAGAGCTCCTACAATGAGCAGTTCTTC
d_call: NA
clone_size: NA
v_call: TRBV4-1
j_call: TRBJ2-1

cdr3_aa: CASSGRDSPLHF
cdr3_nt: TGTGCCAGCAGCGGCAGGGATTCACCCCTCCACTTT
d_call: NA
clone_size: NA
v_call: TRBV7-2
j_call: TRBJ1-6

cdr3_aa: CASSSLAGGPYEQYF
cdr3_nt: TGTGCCAGCAGCTCACTAGCGGGGGGGCCCTACGAGCAGTACTTC
d_call: TRBD2
clone_size: NA
v_call: TRBV11-2
j_call: TRBJ2-7

cdr3_aa: CASSVPGPNTEAFF
cdr3_nt: TGTGCCAGCAGTGTACCGGGGCCGAACACTGAAGCTTTCTTT
d_call: NA
clone_size: NA
v_call: TRBV2
j_call: TRBJ1-1

cdr3_aa: CAWSVRGRNSPLHF
cdr3_nt: TGTGCCTGGAGTGTAAGGGGAAGGAATTCACCCCTCCACTTT
d_call: NA
clone_size: NA
v_call: TRBV30
j_call: TRBJ1-6

cdr3_aa: CASSSRTGAGYTF
cdr3_nt: TGTGCCAGCAGTTCCAGGACAGGGGCGGGCTACACCTTC
d_call: TRBD1
clone_size: NA
v_call: TRBV6-6
j_call: TRBJ1-2

cdr3_aa: CASSQGTAGYNSPLHF
cdr3_nt: TGTGCCAGCTCACAAGGGACAGCGGGCTATAATTCACCCCTCCACTTT
d_call: TRBD1
clone_size: few
v_call: TRBV18
j_call: TRBJ1-6

cdr3_aa: CASSQGRWRGTSGGTDTQYF
cdr3_nt: TGCGCCAGCAGCCAAGGCCGATGGCGGGGGACTAGCGGGGGGACAGATACGCAGTATTTT
d_call: TRBD2
clone_size: once
v_call: TRBV4-1
j_call: TRBJ2-3

cdr3_aa: CASRETYSNQPQHF
cdr3_nt: TGTGCCAGCAGAGAAACTTATAGCAATCAGCCCCAGCATTTT
d_call: NA
clone_size: NA
v_call: TRBV6-1
j_call: TRBJ1-5

cdr3_aa: CASSYSGHRSEQYF
cdr3_nt: TGTGCCAGCAGTTACTCGGGCCACCGGAGCGAGCAGTACTTC
d_call: NA
clone_size: NA
v_call: TRBV6-5
j_call: TRBJ2-7

cdr3_aa: CASSLRERVNTGELFF
cdr3_nt: TGCGCCAGCAGCTTGCGAGAGAGGGTCAACACCGGGGAGCTGTTTTTT
d_call: NA
clone_size: NA
v_call: TRBV5-1
j_call: TRBJ2-2

cdr3_aa: CASSGGKETQYF
cdr3_nt: TGTGCCAGCTCAGGGGGGAAAGAGACCCAGTACTTC
d_call: NA
clone_size: NA
v_call: TRBV18
j_call: TRBJ2-5

cdr3_aa: CASSQSPRRARNEQFF
cdr3_nt: TGCGCCAGCAGTCAATCGCCACGGCGGGCGAGGAATGAGCAGTTCTTC
d_call: NA
clone_size: NA
v_call: TRBV23-1
j_call: TRBJ2-1

cdr3_aa: CASSLGLAGDPPSTDTQYF
cdr3_nt: TGCGCCAGCAGCTTAGGACTAGCGGGGGACCCTCCTAGCACAGATACGCAGTATTTT
d_call: TRBD2
clone_size: NA
v_call: TRBV5-1
j_call: TRBJ2-3

cdr3_aa: CASAPQAAGLAQYF
cdr3_nt: TGTGCTAGTGCTCCACAGGCCGCGGGGCTTGCGCAGTACTTC
d_call: NA
clone_size: NA
v_call: TRBV12-5
j_call: TRBJ2-7

cdr3_aa: CASRGGSSYNSPLHF
cdr3_nt: TGTGCCAGCCGAGGGGGGAGCTCCTATAATTCACCCCTCCACTTT
d_call: NA
clone_size: few
v_call: TRBV5-8
j_call: TRBJ1-6

cdr3_aa: CASSQDGSYGYTF
cdr3_nt: TGTGCCAGCAGTCAAGACGGGTCCTATGGCTACACCTTC
d_call: NA
clone_size: NA
v_call: TRBV6-5
j_call: TRBJ1-2

cdr3_aa: CASSLDRAENYGYTF
cdr3_nt: TGCGCCAGCAGCTTGGACAGGGCTGAAAACTATGGCTACACCTTC
d_call: NA
clone_size: NA
v_call: TRBV5-1
j_call: TRBJ1-2

cdr3_aa: CASIDLDSNQPQHF
cdr3_nt: TGTGCCAGTATTGACTTGGATAGCAATCAGCCCCAGCATTTT
d_call: NA
clone_size: NA
v_call: TRBV19
j_call: TRBJ1-5

cdr3_aa: CASSLDFLGLMSSYEQYF
cdr3_nt: TGTGCCAGCAGCTTAGATTTCCTTGGGCTTATGAGCTCCTACGAGCAGTACTTC
d_call: NA
clone_size: NA
v_call: TRBV11-2
j_call: TRBJ2-7

cdr3_aa: CASSLMGGGIQETQYF
cdr3_nt: TGTGCCAGCAGCTTAATGGGGGGAGGGATTCAAGAGACCCAGTACTTC
d_call: TRBD2
clone_size: NA
v_call: TRBV7-8
j_call: TRBJ2-5

cdr3_aa: CASSELGKNIQYF
cdr3_nt: TGTGCCAGCAGTGAATTGGGTAAAAACATTCAGTACTTC
d_call: NA
clone_size: NA
v_call: TRBV6-1
j_call: TRBJ2-4

cdr3_aa: CAWSTGPGYGYTF
cdr3_nt: TGTGCCTGGAGTACGGGACCGGGCTATGGCTACACCTTC
d_call: NA
clone_size: NA
v_call: TRBV30
j_call: TRBJ1-2

cdr3_aa: CASSDPGQEVHTQYF
cdr3_nt: TGTGCCAGCAGTGACCCGGGACAAGAAGTCCATACGCAGTATTTT
d_call: NA
clone_size: once
v_call: TRBV25-1
j_call: TRBJ2-3

cdr3_aa: CASSPGSEGALTDTQYF
cdr3_nt: TGTGCCAGCAGCCCTGGGAGTGAGGGGGCTCTCACAGATACGCAGTATTTT
d_call: TRBD1
clone_size: NA
v_call: TRBV7-9
j_call: TRBJ2-3

cdr3_aa: CASTMGRNNGQPQHF
cdr3_nt: TGTGCCAGTACCATGGGAAGGAATAATGGGCAGCCCCAGCATTTT
d_call: NA
clone_size: NA
v_call: TRBV19
j_call: TRBJ1-5

cdr3_aa: CASSHRTSGGLREETQYF
cdr3_nt: TGCGCCAGCAGCCACCGGACTAGCGGGGGGCTCAGGGAAGAGACCCAGTACTTC
d_call: TRBD2
clone_size: NA
v_call: TRBV4-1
j_call: TRBJ2-5

cdr3_aa: CASNRDRDGYTF
cdr3_nt: TGTGCCAGCAACCGGGACAGGGATGGCTACACCTTC
d_call: TRBD1
clone_size: NA
v_call: TRBV2
j_call: TRBJ1-2

cdr3_aa: CASSKAHRTQHSSYEQYF
cdr3_nt: TGTGCCAGCAGCAAAGCGCATCGGACGCAGCATAGCTCCTACGAGCAGTACTTC
d_call: NA
clone_size: NA
v_call: TRBV21-1
j_call: TRBJ2-7